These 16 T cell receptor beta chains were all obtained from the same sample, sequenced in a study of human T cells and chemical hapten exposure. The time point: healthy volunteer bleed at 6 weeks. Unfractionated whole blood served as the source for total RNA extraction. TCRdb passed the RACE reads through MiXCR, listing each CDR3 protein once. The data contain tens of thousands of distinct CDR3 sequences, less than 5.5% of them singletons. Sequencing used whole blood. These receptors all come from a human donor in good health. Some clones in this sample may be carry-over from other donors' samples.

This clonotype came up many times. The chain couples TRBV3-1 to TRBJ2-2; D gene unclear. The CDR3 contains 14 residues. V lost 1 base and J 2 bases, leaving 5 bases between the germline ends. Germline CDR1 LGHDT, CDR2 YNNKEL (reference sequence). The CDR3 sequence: CASSQASNTGELFF. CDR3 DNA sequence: TGTGCCAGCAGCCAAGCTTCCAACACCGGGGAGCTGTTTTTT.

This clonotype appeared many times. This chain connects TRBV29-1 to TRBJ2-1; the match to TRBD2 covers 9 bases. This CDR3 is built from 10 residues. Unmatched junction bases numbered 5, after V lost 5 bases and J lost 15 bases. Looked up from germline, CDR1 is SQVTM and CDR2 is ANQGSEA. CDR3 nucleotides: TGCAGCGTTAATAGCGGGAGCTGGTTCTTC. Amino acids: CSVNSGSWFF.

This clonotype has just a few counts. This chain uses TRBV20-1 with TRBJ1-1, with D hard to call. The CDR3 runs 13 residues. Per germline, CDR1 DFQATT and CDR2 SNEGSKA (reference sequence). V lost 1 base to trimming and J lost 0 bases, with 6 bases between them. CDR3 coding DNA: TGCAGTGCTAGAGGGACCTTGAACACTGAAGCTTTCTTT. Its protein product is CSARGTLNTEAFF.

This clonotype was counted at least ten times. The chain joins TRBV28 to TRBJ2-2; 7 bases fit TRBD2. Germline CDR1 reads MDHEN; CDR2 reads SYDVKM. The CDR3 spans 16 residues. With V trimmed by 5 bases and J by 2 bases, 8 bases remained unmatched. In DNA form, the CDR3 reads TGTGCCAGCAGTGTTGGAAGGGACTACAACACCGGGGAGCTGTTTTTT. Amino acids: CASSVGRDYNTGELFF.

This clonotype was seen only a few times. CDR3 coding DNA: TGTGCCAGCAGTTTATCGTACGCGTCCCGCAATCAGCCCCAGCATTTT. Translation gives CASSLSYASRNQPQHF. The chain recombines TRBV12-3 or TRBV12-4 with TRBJ1-5; unclear D gene. This CDR3 comprises 16 residues. V was trimmed by 2 bases and J by 2 bases, leaving 13 bases between them.

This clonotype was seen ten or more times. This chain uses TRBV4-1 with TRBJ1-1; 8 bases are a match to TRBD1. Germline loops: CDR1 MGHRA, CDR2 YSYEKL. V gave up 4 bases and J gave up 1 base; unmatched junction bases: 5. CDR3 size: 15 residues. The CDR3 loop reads CASSLWGTGNTEAFF. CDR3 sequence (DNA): TGCGCCAGCAGCCTTTGGGGGACAGGGAACACTGAAGCTTTCTTT.

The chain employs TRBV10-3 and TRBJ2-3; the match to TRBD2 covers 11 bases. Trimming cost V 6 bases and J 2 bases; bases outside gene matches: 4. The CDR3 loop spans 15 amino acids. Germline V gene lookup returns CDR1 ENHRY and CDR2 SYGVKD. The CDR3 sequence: CAISRLAGLTDTQYF. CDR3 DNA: TGTGCCATCAGCCGACTAGCGGGGCTCACAGATACGCAGTATTTT.

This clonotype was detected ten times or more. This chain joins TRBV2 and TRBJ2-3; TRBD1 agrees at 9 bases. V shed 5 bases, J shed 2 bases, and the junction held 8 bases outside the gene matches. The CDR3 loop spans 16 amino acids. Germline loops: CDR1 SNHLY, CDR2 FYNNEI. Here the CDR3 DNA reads TGTGCCAGCAGTAAACCGGGACAGGGATTCACAGATACGCAGTATTTT. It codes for CASSKPGQGFTDTQYF.

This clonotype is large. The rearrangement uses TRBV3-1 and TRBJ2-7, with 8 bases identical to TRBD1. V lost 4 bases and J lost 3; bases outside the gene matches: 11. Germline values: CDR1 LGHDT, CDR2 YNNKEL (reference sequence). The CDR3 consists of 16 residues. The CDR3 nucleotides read TGTGCCAGCAGCCCTATCCCCACAGGGGGACTCTACGAGCAGTACTTC. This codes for CASSPIPTGGLYEQYF.

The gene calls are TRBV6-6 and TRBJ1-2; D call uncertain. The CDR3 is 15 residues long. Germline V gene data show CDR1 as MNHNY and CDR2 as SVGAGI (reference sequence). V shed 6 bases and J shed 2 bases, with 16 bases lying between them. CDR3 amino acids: CASSPSTQRNYGYTF. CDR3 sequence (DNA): TGTGCCAGCAGCCCTTCCACCCAGCGGAACTATGGCTACACCTTC.

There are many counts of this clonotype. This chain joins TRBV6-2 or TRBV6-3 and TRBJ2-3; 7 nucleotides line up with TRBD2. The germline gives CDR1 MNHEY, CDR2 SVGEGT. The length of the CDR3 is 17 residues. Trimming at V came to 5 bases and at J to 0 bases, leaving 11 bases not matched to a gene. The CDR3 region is CASSPPRDYPSTDTQYF. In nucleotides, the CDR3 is TGTGCCAGCAGTCCTCCTCGGGACTACCCTAGCACAGATACGCAGTATTTT.

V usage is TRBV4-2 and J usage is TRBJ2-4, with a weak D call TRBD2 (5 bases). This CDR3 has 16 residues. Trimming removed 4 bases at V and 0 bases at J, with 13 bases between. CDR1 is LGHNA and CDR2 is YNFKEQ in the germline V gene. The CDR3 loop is CASSPRAGLAKNIQYF. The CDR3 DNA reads TGTGCCAGCAGCCCGCGGGCAGGCCTAGCCAAAAACATTCAGTACTTC.

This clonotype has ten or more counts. This CDR3 reads CASSIAAAPPYNEQFF. DNA for the CDR3: TGTGCCAGTAGTATAGCAGCGGCCCCTCCCTACAATGAGCAGTTCTTC. The chain combines TRBV19 with TRBJ2-1, with D tentatively TRBD2 (5 bases). Germline V lookup: CDR1 LNHDA, CDR2 SQIVND (reference sequence). Trimming pared 1 base from V and 2 bases from J, leaving 12 bases between. The CDR3 covers 16 residues. The full variable domain, its missing parts supplied by reference TRBV19 and TRBJ2-1, is DGGITQSPKYLFRKEGQNVTLSCEQNLNHDAMYWYRQDPGQGLRLIYYSQIVNDFQKGDIAEGYSVSREKKESFPLTVTSAQKNPTAFYLCASSIAAAPPYNEQFFGPGTRLTVL.

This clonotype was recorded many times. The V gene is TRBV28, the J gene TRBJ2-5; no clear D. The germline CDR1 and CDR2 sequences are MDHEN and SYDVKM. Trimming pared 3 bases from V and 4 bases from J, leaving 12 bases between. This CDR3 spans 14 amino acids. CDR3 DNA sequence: TGTGCCAGCAGTTTTGCTATCCGGGCAGAGACCCAGTACTTC. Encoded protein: CASSFAIRAETQYF.

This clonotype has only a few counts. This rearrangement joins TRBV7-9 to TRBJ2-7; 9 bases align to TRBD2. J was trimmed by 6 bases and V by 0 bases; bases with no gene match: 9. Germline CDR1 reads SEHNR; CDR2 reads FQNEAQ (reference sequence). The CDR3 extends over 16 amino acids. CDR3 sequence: CASSLARGGLLGEQYF. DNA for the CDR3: TGTGCCAGCAGCTTAGCGCGGGGGGGCCTCCTCGGCGAGCAGTACTTC.

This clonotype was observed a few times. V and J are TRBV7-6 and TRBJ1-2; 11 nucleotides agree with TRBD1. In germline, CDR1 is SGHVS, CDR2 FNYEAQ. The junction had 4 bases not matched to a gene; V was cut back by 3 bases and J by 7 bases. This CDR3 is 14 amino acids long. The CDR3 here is CASSLGTGGAGYTF. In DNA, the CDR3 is TGTGCCAGCAGCTTGGGGACAGGGGGTGCTGGCTACACCTTC.